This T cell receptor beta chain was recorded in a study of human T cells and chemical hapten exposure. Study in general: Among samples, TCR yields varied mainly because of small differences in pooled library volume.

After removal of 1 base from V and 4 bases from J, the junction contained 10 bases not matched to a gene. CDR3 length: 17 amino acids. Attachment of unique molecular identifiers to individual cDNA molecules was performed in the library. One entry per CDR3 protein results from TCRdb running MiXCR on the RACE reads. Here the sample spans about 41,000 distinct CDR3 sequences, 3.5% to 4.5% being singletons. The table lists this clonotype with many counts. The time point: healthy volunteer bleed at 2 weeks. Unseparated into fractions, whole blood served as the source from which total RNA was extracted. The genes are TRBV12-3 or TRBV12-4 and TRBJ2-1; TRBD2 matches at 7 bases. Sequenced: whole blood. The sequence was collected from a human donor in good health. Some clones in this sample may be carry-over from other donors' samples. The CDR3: CASSLGVPSGLYNEQFF. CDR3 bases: TGTGCCAGCAGTTTAGGGGTACCTAGCGGCTTGTACAATGAGCAGTTCTTC.